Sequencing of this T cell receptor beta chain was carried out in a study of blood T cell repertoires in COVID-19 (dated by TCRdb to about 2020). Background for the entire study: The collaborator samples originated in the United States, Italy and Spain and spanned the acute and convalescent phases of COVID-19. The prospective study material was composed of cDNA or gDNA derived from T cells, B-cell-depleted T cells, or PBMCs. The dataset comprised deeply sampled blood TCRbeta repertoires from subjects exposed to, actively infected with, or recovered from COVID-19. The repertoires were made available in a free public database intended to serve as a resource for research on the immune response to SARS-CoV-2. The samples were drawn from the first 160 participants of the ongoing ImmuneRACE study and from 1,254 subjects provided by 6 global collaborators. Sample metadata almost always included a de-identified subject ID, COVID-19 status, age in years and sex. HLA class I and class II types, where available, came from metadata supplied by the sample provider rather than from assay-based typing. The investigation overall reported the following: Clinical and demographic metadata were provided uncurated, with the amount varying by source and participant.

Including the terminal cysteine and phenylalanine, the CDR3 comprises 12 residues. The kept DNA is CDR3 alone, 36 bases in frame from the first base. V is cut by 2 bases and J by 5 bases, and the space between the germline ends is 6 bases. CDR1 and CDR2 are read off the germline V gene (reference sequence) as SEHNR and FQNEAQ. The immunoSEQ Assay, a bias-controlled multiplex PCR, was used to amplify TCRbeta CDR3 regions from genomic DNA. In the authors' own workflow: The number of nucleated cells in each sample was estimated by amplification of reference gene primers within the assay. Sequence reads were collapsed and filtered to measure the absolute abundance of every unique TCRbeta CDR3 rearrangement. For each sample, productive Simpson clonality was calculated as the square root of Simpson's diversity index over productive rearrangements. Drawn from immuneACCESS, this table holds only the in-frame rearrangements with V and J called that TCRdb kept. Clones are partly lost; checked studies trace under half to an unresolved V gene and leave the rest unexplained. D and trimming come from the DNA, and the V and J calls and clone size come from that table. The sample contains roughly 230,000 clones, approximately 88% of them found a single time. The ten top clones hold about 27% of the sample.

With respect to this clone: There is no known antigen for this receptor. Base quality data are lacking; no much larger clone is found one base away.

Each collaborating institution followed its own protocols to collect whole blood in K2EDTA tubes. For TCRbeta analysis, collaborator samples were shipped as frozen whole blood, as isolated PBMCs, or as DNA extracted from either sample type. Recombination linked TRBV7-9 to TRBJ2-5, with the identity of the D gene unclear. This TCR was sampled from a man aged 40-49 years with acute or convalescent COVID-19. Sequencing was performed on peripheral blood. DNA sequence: TGTGCCAGCAGCTTACTGGGCGAGACCCAGTACTTC. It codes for CASSLLGETQYF.